The rows below give T cell receptor beta chains drawn from one sample of a study of T-cell memory formation after mild COVID-19. MiXCR was run by TCRdb on the 5' RACE reads, yielding one entry per CDR3 protein. Of fewer than 650,000 distinct CDR3 sequences in the sample, roughly 17% were seen once. The specimen sequenced was PBMCs or a T cell subset sorted from them (not recorded which). The receptors originated from an adult woman who had mild COVID-19 (a few samples of this study predate the infection). Cell type and time point are not known. The CDR3 runs from the conserved cysteine through the conserved F or W. The D gene is left open where the match is weak. The listing skips clone size in some rows; elsewhere it reads once, few, many or a size class.

clone_size	v_call	j_call	d_call	cdr3_aa	cdr3_nt
few	TRBV2	TRBJ1-2	.	CASRLAGLLYGYTF	TGTGCCAGCAGGCTAGCAGGGTTACTATATGGCTACACCTTC
.	TRBV10-3	TRBJ2-7	TRBD1	CAISDWDRGGYEQYF	TGTGCCATCAGTGATTGGGACAGGGGAGGCTACGAGCAGTACTTC
many	TRBV29-1	TRBJ1-1	.	CSVATGGQGTEAFF	TGCAGCGTTGCGACGGGGGGGCAGGGTACTGAAGCTTTCTTT
many	TRBV18	TRBJ2-1	TRBD1	CASSSGTGGTGVF	TGTGCCAGCTCGTCCGGGACAGGGGGCACAGGGGTCTTC
many	TRBV5-1	TRBJ2-5	.	CASSLELAGTTQYF	TGCGCCAGCAGCTTGGAGTTGGCTGGGACGACCCAGTACTTC
many	TRBV27	TRBJ2-1	.	CASSPRLRHSSYNEQFF	TGTGCCAGCAGTCCCCGACTCCGACACAGCTCCTACAATGAGCAGTTCTTC
many	TRBV4-3	TRBJ2-1	.	CASQDGLGQKYNEQFF	TGCGCCAGCCAAGATGGCTTAGGCCAGAAATACAATGAGCAGTTCTTC
few	TRBV7-3	TRBJ1-6	.	CASSSRQNSPLHF	TGTGCCAGCAGCTCAAGACAGAATTCACCCCTCCACTTT
.	TRBV3-1	TRBJ2-7	TRBD2	CASSQGTREYEQYF	TGTGCCAGCAGCCAAGGAACGCGGGAGTACGAGCAGTACTTC
few	TRBV20-1	TRBJ1-2	.	CSARTKGTADGYTF	TGCAGTGCTAGAACCAAAGGGACCGCGGACGGCTACACCTTC
few	TRBV7-2	TRBJ1-5	TRBD1	CASSLQGQAQPQHF	TGTGCCAGCAGCCTACAGGGGCAGGCTCAGCCCCAGCATTTT
few	TRBV28	TRBJ2-3	.	CASSFRDEENTQYF	TGTGCCAGCAGTTTCAGGGACGAGGAGAATACGCAGTATTTT
.	TRBV5-1	TRBJ2-2	TRBD1	CASSPRDRGFGELFF	TGCGCCAGCAGCCCCCGGGACAGGGGGTTCGGGGAGCTGTTTTTT
few	TRBV5-1	TRBJ1-1	.	CASSGRDTNTEAFF	TGCGCCAGCAGCGGGCGGGATACGAACACTGAAGCTTTCTTT
.	TRBV9	TRBJ1-2	TRBD1	CASSVGTGGHGYTF	TGTGCCAGCAGCGTAGGGACAGGGGGACATGGCTACACCTTC
few	TRBV4-2	TRBJ1-1	.	CASSPPGGEAFF	TGTGCCAGCAGCCCCCCGGGGGGTGAAGCTTTCTTT
.	TRBV20-1	TRBJ1-1	TRBD1	CSAVQGSNTEAFF	TGCAGTGCTGTACAGGGGTCGAACACTGAAGCTTTCTTT
few	TRBV19	TRBJ1-5	.	CASRQGHSNQPQHF	TGTGCCAGTAGGCAGGGTCATAGCAATCAGCCCCAGCATTTT
.	TRBV11-2	TRBJ2-5	.	CASSLGFSPSGETQYF	TGTGCCAGCAGCTTAGGATTTAGCCCGAGTGGGGAGACCCAGTACTTC
.	TRBV18	TRBJ2-3	.	CASSVQGWADTQYF	TGTGCCAGCTCAGTCCAGGGATGGGCAGATACGCAGTATTTT
few	TRBV9	TRBJ1-1	TRBD1	CASSPTGGGYSEAFF	TGTGCCAGCAGCCCGACAGGGGGCGGGTATTCTGAAGCTTTCTTT
.	TRBV9	TRBJ1-3	.	CASSVDSGISGNTIYF	TGTGCCAGCAGCGTAGATTCAGGCATCTCTGGAAACACCATATATTTT
.	TRBV27	TRBJ1-1	.	CASRGSWNILAFF	TGTGCCAGCAGGGGTTCGTGGAATATTTTGGCTTTCTTT
.	TRBV7-2	TRBJ1-1	.	CASSSGPATEAFF	TGTGCCAGCAGCTCCGGTCCAGCCACTGAAGCTTTCTTT
many	TRBV13	TRBJ2-7	TRBD1	CASSLATGGDEQYF	TGTGCCAGCAGCTTAGCGACAGGGGGCGACGAGCAGTACTTC
few	TRBV5-1	TRBJ1-2	.	CASSLEAGRLGYTF	TGCGCCAGCAGCTTGGAGGCGGGTCGTCTCGGCTACACCTTC
few	TRBV3-1	TRBJ2-4	.	CASSRQGGRNIQYF	TGTGCCAGCAGCCGCCAGGGTGGACGAAACATTCAGTACTTC
many	TRBV7-9	TRBJ1-1	.	CASSPQGREAFF	TGTGCCAGCAGTCCCCAGGGTCGTGAAGCTTTCTTT
.	TRBV6-6	TRBJ2-7	TRBD2	CASIGTSGPYEQYF	TGTGCCAGCATCGGGACTAGCGGCCCCTACGAGCAGTACTTC
.	TRBV11-2	TRBJ2-1	.	CASSFTQEQFF	TGTGCCAGCAGCTTCACCCAGGAGCAGTTCTTC
.	TRBV20-1	TRBJ2-3	.	CSVADVERAHTDTQYF	TGCAGTGTTGCCGACGTAGAGCGGGCCCACACAGATACGCAGTATTTT
.	TRBV12-3/TRBV12-4	TRBJ2-1	TRBD2	CASTLAGGPSYNEQFF	TGTGCCAGCACACTAGCGGGGGGCCCCTCCTACAATGAGCAGTTCTTC
few	TRBV5-1	TRBJ2-1	TRBD2	CASSLDGGRAPNEQFF	TGCGCCAGCAGCTTGGATGGCGGGAGGGCCCCCAATGAGCAGTTCTTC
.	TRBV24-1	TRBJ1-2	TRBD1	CATSDHVTGYGGYTF	TGTGCCACCAGTGACCACGTGACAGGGTACGGCGGCTACACCTTC
.	TRBV11-2	TRBJ1-1	.	CASSLDQKQLNTEAFF	TGTGCCAGCAGCTTAGATCAGAAACAATTGAACACTGAAGCTTTCTTT
few	TRBV7-8	TRBJ2-2	.	CASSYRVNTGELFF	TGTGCCAGCAGCTATAGAGTCAACACCGGGGAGCTGTTTTTT
few	TRBV6-2/TRBV6-3	TRBJ2-1	TRBD2	CASREPGTSGRNEQFF	TGTGCCAGCAGGGAACCTGGGACTAGCGGGAGGAATGAGCAGTTCTTC
few	TRBV7-8	TRBJ1-1	.	CASSLGSVNTEAFF	TGTGCCAGCAGCTTAGGTTCGGTGAACACTGAAGCTTTCTTT
few	TRBV24-1	TRBJ2-3	.	CATSYTDTQYF	TGTGCCACCAGCTACACAGATACGCAGTATTTT
.	TRBV29-1	TRBJ2-7	.	CSVDRGNAYEQYF	TGCAGCGTTGACCGGGGAAACGCCTACGAGCAGTACTTC
.	TRBV19	TRBJ1-2	TRBD1	CASSIGTGPYGYTF	TGTGCCAGTAGTATAGGGACAGGGCCTTATGGCTACACCTTC
many	TRBV29-1	TRBJ2-7	.	CSVGTVYEQYF	TGCAGCGTTGGGACAGTCTACGAGCAGTACTTC
.	TRBV29-1	TRBJ2-7	.	CSVEDQFGEEYEQYF	TGCAGCGTAGAAGATCAGTTCGGGGAAGAGTACGAGCAGTACTTC
.	TRBV5-1	TRBJ1-1	.	CASSVDSQNTEAFF	TGCGCCAGCAGCGTCGACAGCCAGAACACTGAAGCTTTCTTT
few	TRBV12-3/TRBV12-4	TRBJ2-3	TRBD2	CASSPYAGGNTDTQYF	TGTGCCAGCAGTCCTTATGCGGGAGGGAACACAGATACGCAGTATTTT
few	TRBV4-1	TRBJ1-5	.	CASSLDRSRQPQHF	TGCGCCAGCAGCCTAGACAGGTCGCGGCAGCCCCAGCATTTT
few	TRBV9	TRBJ2-3	TRBD1	CASSVGGQGDTQYF	TGTGCCAGCAGCGTAGGGGGACAGGGGGATACGCAGTATTTT
few	TRBV4-1	TRBJ1-2	.	CASSQVGALSYGYTF	TGCGCCAGCAGCCAAGTTGGGGCACTCAGCTATGGCTACACCTTC
few	TRBV3-1	TRBJ2-1	TRBD2	CASSQVRTSGGQQFF	TGTGCCAGCAGCCAAGTTCGGACTAGCGGGGGACAGCAGTTCTTC
.	TRBV10-3	TRBJ1-6	.	CAISDRSNSPLHF	TGTGCCATCAGTGACAGGAGTAATTCACCCCTCCACTTT
.	TRBV4-3	TRBJ2-1	.	CASSQEFPYPSHNEQFF	TGCGCCAGCAGCCAAGAATTCCCGTACCCCTCACACAATGAGCAGTTCTTC
few	TRBV12-3/TRBV12-4	TRBJ1-1	.	CASSTGTGRISFF	TGTGCCAGCAGCACCGGGACCGGGAGAATCTCTTTCTTT